The rows below give T cell receptor beta chains drawn from one sample of a study of prognosis after radiotherapy for stage I lung cancer. TCRdb re-derived calls from the multiplex PCR reads in MiXCR, one entry per CDR3 protein. Of 50,000 or so distinct CDR3 sequences listed, under 45% were seen once; the top ten hold 9.2%. The starting material was PBMCs, obtained before or after stereotactic body radiation therapy (not recorded which). The receptors derive from a donor aged 50 or older with non-small cell lung cancer. The CDR3 runs from the conserved cysteine through the conserved F or W. The order of the fields is J gene, clone size, V gene, D gene, CDR3 protein, CDR3 DNA. The D gene is left open where the match is weak. Some rows have no size entry. The others give once, few or many, or a class for an expanded clone.

J gene: TRBJ2-5; clone size: many; V gene: TRBV6-2/TRBV6-3; D gene: .; CDR3 protein: CASSLNSGVKVQYF; CDR3 DNA: TGTGCCAGCAGTCTAAACTCAGGAGTTAAGGTCCAGTACTTC
J gene: TRBJ1-1; clone size: medium-sized; V gene: TRBV30; D gene: .; CDR3 protein: CAWNGRGEVAFF; CDR3 DNA: TGTGCCTGGAATGGGAGGGGGGAGGTGGCTTTCTTT
J gene: TRBJ2-3; clone size: many; V gene: TRBV9; D gene: TRBD2; CDR3 protein: CASSVETSGTTDTQYF; CDR3 DNA: TGTGCCAGCAGCGTAGAGACTAGCGGGACCACAGATACGCAGTATTTT
J gene: TRBJ2-4; clone size: many; V gene: TRBV7-2; D gene: TRBD1; CDR3 protein: CASSLGRGLTKNIQYF; CDR3 DNA: TGTGCCAGCAGCTTAGGCAGGGGGCTAACCAAAAACATTCAGTACTTC
J gene: TRBJ2-7; clone size: many; V gene: TRBV20-1; D gene: TRBD1; CDR3 protein: CSASPGQGGYEQYF; CDR3 DNA: TGCAGTGCTAGTCCGGGACAGGGGGGCTACGAGCAGTACTTC
J gene: TRBJ2-3; clone size: many; V gene: TRBV7-2; D gene: TRBD2; CDR3 protein: CASSLRTSGSGDTQYF; CDR3 DNA: TGTGCCAGCAGCCTAAGGACTAGCGGGAGTGGGGATACGCAGTATTTT
J gene: TRBJ2-7; clone size: .; V gene: TRBV7-2; D gene: TRBD2; CDR3 protein: CAISLTGTRSYSYEQYF; CDR3 DNA: TGTGCCATCAGCCTGACCGGGACTAGGTCTTACTCCTACGAGCAGTACTTC
J gene: TRBJ2-1; clone size: many; V gene: TRBV19; D gene: .; CDR3 protein: CASSIEGSGAYNEQFF; CDR3 DNA: TGTGCCAGTAGTATCGAAGGGTCGGGAGCCTACAATGAGCAGTTCTTC
J gene: TRBJ1-6; clone size: .; V gene: TRBV27; D gene: .; CDR3 protein: CASSSLKIGNNSPLHF; CDR3 DNA: TGTGCCAGCAGTTCCCTAAAAATTGGGAACAATTCACCCCTCCACTTT
J gene: TRBJ2-3; clone size: many; V gene: TRBV15; D gene: TRBD1; CDR3 protein: CATRQGVTDTQYF; CDR3 DNA: TGTGCCACCCGCCAGGGGGTCACAGATACGCAGTATTTT
J gene: TRBJ1-2; clone size: many; V gene: TRBV3-1; D gene: .; CDR3 protein: CASSQDLGEYGYTF; CDR3 DNA: TGTGCCAGCAGCCAAGATCTGGGAGAGTATGGCTACACCTTC
J gene: TRBJ2-7; clone size: .; V gene: TRBV24-1; D gene: TRBD1; CDR3 protein: CAASDSGRDRPYEQYF; CDR3 DNA: TGTGCCGCCAGTGATTCGGGCCGGGACAGGCCTTACGAGCAGTACTTC
J gene: TRBJ2-2; clone size: many; V gene: TRBV7-9; D gene: TRBD1; CDR3 protein: CASSPPRGTGGATGELFF; CDR3 DNA: TGTGCCAGCAGCCCCCCCCGTGGGACAGGGGGCGCGACCGGGGAGCTGTTTTTT
J gene: TRBJ1-5; clone size: many; V gene: TRBV2; D gene: .; CDR3 protein: CASKVQASNQPQHF; CDR3 DNA: TGTGCCAGCAAAGTCCAGGCTAGCAATCAGCCCCAGCATTTT
J gene: TRBJ1-4; clone size: .; V gene: TRBV27; D gene: .; CDR3 protein: CASSPIYKGEQEKLFF; CDR3 DNA: TGTGCCAGCAGCCCCATTTATAAGGGAGAACAGGAAAAACTGTTTTTT
J gene: TRBJ2-2; clone size: large; V gene: TRBV7-2; D gene: .; CDR3 protein: CASSSALGGELFF; CDR3 DNA: TGTGCCAGCAGCTCCGCCCTTGGCGGGGAGCTGTTTTTT
J gene: TRBJ2-7; clone size: many; V gene: TRBV28; D gene: .; CDR3 protein: CASSMGGDSFYEQYF; CDR3 DNA: TGTGCCAGCAGCATGGGCGGGGACAGCTTTTACGAGCAGTACTTC
J gene: TRBJ2-7; clone size: .; V gene: TRBV7-2; D gene: TRBD2; CDR3 protein: CASSWSAGLAGDYEQYF; CDR3 DNA: TGTGCCAGCAGCTGGTCAGCCGGGCTAGCGGGGGACTACGAGCAGTACTTC
J gene: TRBJ2-5; clone size: many; V gene: TRBV6-2/TRBV6-3; D gene: TRBD2; CDR3 protein: CASSRYGTSGRETQYF; CDR3 DNA: TGTGCCAGCAGCCGCTATGGGACTAGCGGGAGGGAGACCCAGTACTTC
J gene: TRBJ1-3; clone size: many; V gene: TRBV19; D gene: .; CDR3 protein: CASTSPARESTIYF; CDR3 DNA: TGTGCCAGTACCAGTCCCGCTCGGGAAAGCACCATATATTTT
J gene: TRBJ1-6; clone size: .; V gene: TRBV28; D gene: TRBD1; CDR3 protein: CASRVPGQAFSPLHF; CDR3 DNA: TGTGCCAGCAGGGTGCCTGGACAGGCGTTTTCACCCCTCCACTTT
J gene: TRBJ2-6; clone size: many; V gene: TRBV28; D gene: .; CDR3 protein: CATLGSINVLTF; CDR3 DNA: TGTGCCACCTTGGGGTCCATAAACGTCCTGACTTTC
J gene: TRBJ2-2; clone size: many; V gene: TRBV30; D gene: .; CDR3 protein: CAWRGHGVRNTGELFF; CDR3 DNA: TGTGCCTGGAGGGGTCATGGGGTACGTAACACCGGGGAGCTGTTTTTT
J gene: TRBJ2-1; clone size: many; V gene: TRBV9; D gene: TRBD2; CDR3 protein: CASSVAGREGYNEQFF; CDR3 DNA: TGTGCCAGCAGCGTAGCTGGGCGGGAGGGCTACAATGAGCAGTTCTTC
J gene: TRBJ1-5; clone size: .; V gene: TRBV15; D gene: .; CDR3 protein: CATSFQWGGNQPQHF; CDR3 DNA: TGTGCCACCAGCTTCCAATGGGGGGGCAATCAGCCCCAGCATTTT
J gene: TRBJ1-1; clone size: many; V gene: TRBV20-1; D gene: .; CDR3 protein: CSASVLNTEAFF; CDR3 DNA: TGCAGTGCTTCGGTCCTAAACACTGAAGCTTTCTTT
J gene: TRBJ1-6; clone size: many; V gene: TRBV6-4; D gene: TRBD1; CDR3 protein: CASSVGTDNSPLHF; CDR3 DNA: TGTGCCAGCAGTGTGGGGACAGATAATTCACCCCTCCACTTT
J gene: TRBJ1-2; clone size: many; V gene: TRBV7-2; D gene: .; CDR3 protein: CASSPGGTNLGYTF; CDR3 DNA: TGTGCCAGCAGCCCTGGGGGGACAAACTTGGGCTACACCTTC
J gene: TRBJ1-5; clone size: many; V gene: TRBV12-3/TRBV12-4; D gene: .; CDR3 protein: CASRPGRKLSNQPQHF; CDR3 DNA: TGTGCCAGCAGACCAGGACGGAAACTTAGCAATCAGCCCCAGCATTTT
J gene: TRBJ1-5; clone size: many; V gene: TRBV12-3/TRBV12-4; D gene: .; CDR3 protein: CASSLAPQGTQHF; CDR3 DNA: TGTGCCAGCAGTTTAGCGCCTCAGGGTACCCAGCATTTT
J gene: TRBJ2-7; clone size: many; V gene: TRBV4-3; D gene: TRBD2; CDR3 protein: CASSQDRTSGTISYEQYF; CDR3 DNA: TGCGCCAGCAGCCAAGACCGGACTAGCGGAACTATTTCCTACGAGCAGTACTTC
J gene: TRBJ2-3; clone size: many; V gene: TRBV11-3; D gene: .; CDR3 protein: CASSLGHATDTQYF; CDR3 DNA: TGTGCCAGCAGCTTAGGGCACGCCACAGATACGCAGTATTTT
J gene: TRBJ1-6; clone size: many; V gene: TRBV2; D gene: .; CDR3 protein: CASREEGRSPLHF; CDR3 DNA: TGTGCCAGCAGGGAAGAGGGAAGATCACCCCTCCACTTT
J gene: TRBJ2-7; clone size: many; V gene: TRBV3-1; D gene: .; CDR3 protein: CASSQEKEQYF; CDR3 DNA: TGTGCCAGCAGCCAAGAAAAAGAGCAGTACTTC
J gene: TRBJ1-2; clone size: .; V gene: TRBV6-2/TRBV6-3; D gene: .; CDR3 protein: CASSLVQISGYTF; CDR3 DNA: TGTGCCAGCAGTCTCGTACAGATTAGCGGCTACACCTTC
J gene: TRBJ2-3; clone size: many; V gene: TRBV7-3; D gene: .; CDR3 protein: CASSLSPAGLPDTQYF; CDR3 DNA: TGTGCCAGCAGCTTATCCCCAGCGGGCCTACCAGATACGCAGTATTTT
J gene: TRBJ2-7; clone size: once; V gene: TRBV28; D gene: TRBD1; CDR3 protein: CASQGADNYEQYF; CDR3 DNA: TGTGCCAGCCAGGGGGCCGATAACTACGAGCAGTACTTC
J gene: TRBJ2-3; clone size: once; V gene: TRBV20-1; D gene: .; CDR3 protein: CSAKDTQGADTQYF; CDR3 DNA: TGCAGTGCAAAGGACACACAGGGCGCAGATACGCAGTATTTT
J gene: TRBJ2-1; clone size: many; V gene: TRBV7-9; D gene: .; CDR3 protein: CASSIGYNEQFF; CDR3 DNA: TGTGCCAGCAGCATAGGTTACAATGAGCAGTTCTTC
J gene: TRBJ2-1; clone size: many; V gene: TRBV10-2; D gene: TRBD2; CDR3 protein: CASSSLAASYNEQFF; CDR3 DNA: TGCGCCAGCAGTTCACTAGCGGCCTCCTACAATGAGCAGTTCTTC